The rows below give T cell receptor beta chains drawn from one sample of a study of blood T cell repertoires in COVID-19. The table came from immunoSEQ multiplex PCR; TCRdb's copy has only in-frame clones and leaves some out. The data contain around 300,000 clones, around 89% of them seen just once; the ten biggest clones take up 3%. The specimen was PBMCs or T cells enriched from blood (not recorded which). The receptor set was obtained from a woman between 45 and 60 years old who had recovered from COVID-19. Each CDR3 is given with its conserved first and last residue. The order of the fields is J gene, D gene, clone size, V gene, CDR3 protein, CDR3 DNA. A D gene is named only where the DNA matches it firmly. Some rows mark clone size as missing; the rest say once, few, many or name a class of expanded clone.

J: TRBJ1-6; D: TRBD1; size: .; V: TRBV7-2; CDR3: CASTMTGDSPLHF; DNA: TGTGCCAGCACTATGACAGGGGATTCACCCCTCCACTTT
J: TRBJ2-1; D: TRBD2; size: .; V: TRBV6-2/TRBV6-3; CDR3: CASSPNPAGGYNEQFF; DNA: TGTGCCAGCAGCCCTAACCCAGCGGGGGGCTACAATGAGCAGTTCTTC
J: TRBJ2-7; D: .; size: .; V: TRBV27; CDR3: CASRWASNYEQYF; DNA: TGTGCCAGCAGATGGGCTAGCAACTACGAGCAGTACTTC
J: TRBJ2-1; D: .; size: .; V: TRBV10-3; CDR3: CAIKGEGEQFF; DNA: TGTGCCATCAAGGGGGAGGGTGAGCAGTTCTTC
J: TRBJ2-1; D: TRBD2; size: .; V: TRBV6-1; CDR3: CASTQRREETHEQFF; DNA: TGTGCCAGCACCCAGCGGCGGGAGGAGACACACGAGCAGTTCTTC
J: TRBJ2-1; D: TRBD2; size: .; V: TRBV24-1; CDR3: CATSGPGTSGRSHNEQFF; DNA: TGTGCCACCAGTGGTCCCGGGACTAGCGGGAGGAGCCACAATGAGCAGTTCTTC
J: TRBJ2-7; D: TRBD2; size: .; V: TRBV28; CDR3: CASSPGTSETYEQYF; DNA: TGTGCCAGCAGCCCTGGGACTAGCGAGACCTACGAGCAGTACTTC
J: TRBJ2-1; D: TRBD2; size: .; V: TRBV4-3; CDR3: CASSQQREYNEQFF; DNA: TGCGCCAGCAGCCAACAGCGGGAGTACAATGAGCAGTTCTTC
J: TRBJ1-2; D: TRBD1; size: .; V: TRBV19; CDR3: CASSDHRGDGYTF; DNA: TGTGCCAGTAGTGACCACAGGGGAGACGGCTACACCTTC
J: TRBJ2-2; D: .; size: once; V: TRBV9; CDR3: CASSAGHINTGELFF; DNA: TGTGCCAGCAGCGCAGGACATATAAACACCGGGGAGCTGTTTTTT
J: TRBJ2-7; D: TRBD2; size: .; V: TRBV7-2; CDR3: CASSVSRGGTYEQYF; DNA: TGTGCCAGCAGCGTAAGTCGCGGGGGAACCTACGAGCAGTACTTC
J: TRBJ2-5; D: TRBD2; size: .; V: TRBV6-6; CDR3: CASSSPRAGEQETQYF; DNA: TGTGCCAGCAGTTCCCCCCGGGCGGGAGAACAAGAGACCCAGTACTTC
J: TRBJ1-1; D: .; size: .; V: TRBV18; CDR3: CASSPPSVTEAFF; DNA: TGTGCCAGCTCACCCCCCTCGGTAACTGAAGCTTTCTTT
J: TRBJ2-4; D: .; size: .; V: TRBV3-1/TRBV3-2; CDR3: CASSQVLNDYIQYF; DNA: TGTGCCAGCAGCCAAGTCCTTAATGACTACATTCAGTACTTC
J: TRBJ1-1; D: .; size: once; V: TRBV4-3; CDR3: CASSQGQANTEAFF; DNA: TGCGCCAGCAGCCAAGGACAGGCTAACACTGAAGCTTTCTTT
J: TRBJ2-3; D: TRBD2; size: .; V: TRBV7-9; CDR3: CASSSHSGSYDTQYF; DNA: TGTGCCAGCAGCTCCCACAGCGGGAGCTACGATACGCAGTATTTT
J: TRBJ2-1; D: .; size: once; V: TRBV2; CDR3: CASSRGQGNEQFF; DNA: TGTGCCAGCAGTAGGGGACAAGGCAATGAGCAGTTCTTC
J: TRBJ2-7; D: TRBD1; size: once; V: TRBV18; CDR3: CASSPGQGNEQYF; DNA: TGTGCCAGCTCACCAGGACAGGGAAACGAGCAGTACTTC
J: TRBJ1-6; D: .; size: .; V: TRBV28; CDR3: CASRGALGSPLHF; DNA: TGTGCCAGCAGGGGAGCATTGGGTTCACCCCTCCACTTT
J: TRBJ2-1; D: TRBD2; size: .; V: TRBV7-3; CDR3: CASSSSGINYNEQFF; DNA: TGTGCCAGCAGCTCTAGCGGGATTAACTACAATGAGCAGTTCTTC
J: TRBJ1-1; D: TRBD1; size: .; V: TRBV5-1; CDR3: CASSLTGGRTEAFF; DNA: TGCGCCAGCAGCTTGACAGGGGGAAGAACTGAAGCTTTCTTT
J: TRBJ2-1; D: TRBD2; size: .; V: TRBV2; CDR3: CASITGTSGNNEQFF; DNA: TGTGCCAGCATTACCGGGACTAGCGGGAACAATGAGCAGTTCTTC
J: TRBJ2-5; D: .; size: .; V: TRBV6-2/TRBV6-3; CDR3: CASSLGERQYQETQYF; DNA: TGTGCCAGCAGTCTCGGGGAGCGGCAGTACCAAGAGACCCAGTACTTC
J: TRBJ2-5; D: TRBD1; size: .; V: TRBV27; CDR3: CASSPRGPQETQYF; DNA: TGTGCCAGCAGTCCCAGGGGGCCTCAAGAGACCCAGTACTTC
J: TRBJ2-2; D: TRBD1; size: .; V: TRBV9; CDR3: CASSGQGRTGELFF; DNA: TGTGCCAGCAGCGGACAGGGGCGGACCGGGGAGCTGTTTTTT
J: TRBJ1-2; D: .; size: once; V: TRBV28; CDR3: CASSLGTSMRTF; DNA: TGTGCCAGCAGTTTAGGGACATCGATGAGAACCTTC
J: TRBJ1-5; D: .; size: .; V: TRBV19; CDR3: CASTGYGQPQHF; DNA: TGTGCCAGTACAGGTTACGGTCAGCCCCAGCATTTT
J: TRBJ2-2; D: TRBD1; size: .; V: TRBV7-8; CDR3: CASSSGQGANTGELFF; DNA: TGTGCCAGCAGCTCGGGACAGGGAGCGAACACCGGGGAGCTGTTTTTT
J: TRBJ1-1; D: TRBD1; size: .; V: TRBV28; CDR3: CASRVGTGMNTEAFF; DNA: TGTGCCAGCAGGGTAGGGACAGGGATGAACACTGAAGCTTTCTTT
J: TRBJ1-1; D: .; size: .; V: TRBV6-4; CDR3: CASSAQPNTEAFF; DNA: TGTGCCAGCAGTGCACAACCGAACACTGAAGCTTTCTTT
J: TRBJ2-7; D: .; size: .; V: TRBV6-2/TRBV6-3; CDR3: CASSYEDPPYEQYF; DNA: TGTGCCAGCAGTTATGAGGATCCTCCTTACGAGCAGTACTTC
J: TRBJ1-5; D: .; size: .; V: TRBV5-6; CDR3: CASSGNTGDNQPQHF; DNA: TGTGCCAGCAGCGGTAACACAGGAGACAATCAGCCCCAGCATTTT
J: TRBJ2-3; D: .; size: .; V: TRBV7-3; CDR3: CASSFTSSSTDTQYF; DNA: TGTGCCAGCAGTTTTACTAGCAGTAGCACAGATACGCAGTATTTT
J: TRBJ2-3; D: TRBD2; size: .; V: TRBV29-1; CDR3: CSVLGGAGATDTQYF; DNA: TGCAGCGTACTGGGGGGAGCGGGAGCCACAGATACGCAGTATTTT
J: TRBJ2-3; D: .; size: .; V: TRBV19; CDR3: CASSYVASVGTDTQYF; DNA: TGTGCCAGTAGTTACGTAGCAAGTGTTGGCACAGATACGCAGTATTTT
J: TRBJ2-7; D: .; size: .; V: TRBV7-9; CDR3: CASSTSLRGELYEQYF; DNA: TGTGCCAGCAGCACATCCCTCAGGGGGGAACTTTACGAGCAGTACTTC
J: TRBJ2-1; D: TRBD2; size: .; V: TRBV7-3; CDR3: CASSSTTGLAVPNNEQFF; DNA: TGTGCCAGCAGCTCGACGACAGGACTAGCGGTCCCCAACAATGAGCAGTTCTTC
J: TRBJ2-3; D: TRBD2; size: once; V: TRBV7-2; CDR3: CASSSQAGVPPDTQYF; DNA: TGTGCCAGCAGCTCACAAGCGGGAGTCCCACCAGATACGCAGTATTTT
J: TRBJ2-1; D: TRBD1; size: .; V: TRBV4-3; CDR3: CASSQDLSGGRFF; DNA: TGCGCCAGCAGCCAAGATCTCTCAGGGGGCCGGTTCTTC
J: TRBJ2-1; D: .; size: .; V: TRBV25-1; CDR3: CASSEYGKDNEQFF; DNA: TGTGCCAGCAGTGAATACGGGAAGGACAATGAGCAGTTCTTC
J: TRBJ1-1; D: .; size: .; V: TRBV29-1; CDR3: CSVGAVEAFF; DNA: TGCAGCGTTGGGGCCGTAGAAGCTTTCTTT
J: TRBJ2-1; D: TRBD2; size: .; V: TRBV7-6; CDR3: CASSLLAGGGNEQFF; DNA: TGTGCCAGCAGCTTATTAGCGGGAGGGGGCAATGAGCAGTTCTTC
J: TRBJ1-1; D: .; size: .; V: TRBV9; CDR3: CASSVVGSGAGVTEAFF; DNA: TGTGCCAGCAGCGTAGTGGGGTCAGGGGCAGGGGTCACTGAAGCTTTCTTT
J: TRBJ1-1; D: TRBD1; size: .; V: TRBV19; CDR3: CASSTLGQGVTEAFF; DNA: TGTGCCAGTAGTACCCTAGGACAGGGAGTCACTGAAGCTTTCTTT
J: TRBJ2-5; D: TRBD1; size: .; V: TRBV7-6; CDR3: CASSLEVGGEETQYF; DNA: TGTGCCAGCAGCCTAGAGGTAGGGGGCGAGGAGACCCAGTACTTC
J: TRBJ1-5; D: .; size: .; V: TRBV7-2; CDR3: CASSLGSPGQPQHF; DNA: TGTGCCAGCAGCTTAGGATCCCCAGGTCAGCCCCAGCATTTT
J: TRBJ2-5; D: TRBD1; size: .; V: TRBV30; CDR3: CAWSAGQGMRQETQYF; DNA: TGTGCCTGGAGTGCGGGACAGGGGATGCGGCAAGAGACCCAGTACTTC
J: TRBJ2-1; D: .; size: .; V: TRBV5-4; CDR3: CASSPQENNEQFF; DNA: TGTGCCAGCAGCCCACAGGAGAACAATGAGCAGTTCTTC
J: TRBJ2-1; D: .; size: .; V: TRBV28; CDR3: CASSLTPNEQFF; DNA: TGTGCCAGCAGTTTGACTCCAAATGAGCAGTTCTTC
J: TRBJ1-1; D: TRBD1; size: .; V: TRBV7-3; CDR3: CASSPGGRNTEAFF; DNA: TGTGCCAGCAGCCCAGGGGGGAGGAACACTGAAGCTTTCTTT
J: TRBJ1-4; D: .; size: few; V: TRBV5-4; CDR3: CASSSSGTTNEKLFF; DNA: TGTGCCAGCAGTTCATCCGGGACAACTAATGAAAAACTGTTTTTT
J: TRBJ2-7; D: .; size: .; V: TRBV5-1; CDR3: CASSSRDSGTYEQYF; DNA: TGCGCCAGCAGCTCCCGGGACTCAGGCACCTACGAGCAGTACTTC
J: TRBJ2-5; D: TRBD1; size: once; V: TRBV4-2; CDR3: CASSQADRVGKTQYF; DNA: TGTGCCAGCAGCCAAGCTGACAGGGTAGGAAAGACCCAGTACTTC
J: TRBJ2-1; D: .; size: .; V: TRBV28; CDR3: CASSLSGSSYNEQFF; DNA: TGTGCCAGCAGTTTATCCGGGAGCTCCTACAATGAGCAGTTCTTC
J: TRBJ2-4; D: TRBD1; size: .; V: TRBV4-3; CDR3: CASSPGGTGNIQYF; DNA: TGCGCCAGCAGCCCCGGTGGGACAGGGAACATTCAGTACTTC
J: TRBJ1-5; D: .; size: .; V: TRBV7-9; CDR3: CASSPRGTRNQPQHF; DNA: TGTGCCAGCAGCCCTCGGGGGACCCGCAATCAGCCCCAGCATTTT
J: TRBJ1-1; D: TRBD1; size: few; V: TRBV30; CDR3: CAWDVGTGRMAEAFF; DNA: TGTGCCTGGGACGTAGGGACAGGGCGTATGGCCGAAGCTTTCTTT